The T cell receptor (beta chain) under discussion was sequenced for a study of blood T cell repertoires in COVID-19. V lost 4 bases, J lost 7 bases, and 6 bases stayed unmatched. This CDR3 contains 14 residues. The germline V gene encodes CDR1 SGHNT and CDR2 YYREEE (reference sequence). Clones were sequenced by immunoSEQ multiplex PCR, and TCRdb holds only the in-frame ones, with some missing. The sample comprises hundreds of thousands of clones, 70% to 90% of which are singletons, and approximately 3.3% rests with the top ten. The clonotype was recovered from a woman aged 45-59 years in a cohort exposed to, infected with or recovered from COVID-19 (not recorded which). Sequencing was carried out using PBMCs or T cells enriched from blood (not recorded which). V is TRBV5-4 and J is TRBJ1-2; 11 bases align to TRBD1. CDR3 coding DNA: TGTGCCAGCAGCCCGGGGGGGACAGGGGGTGGCTACACCTTC. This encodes CASSPGGTGGGYTF. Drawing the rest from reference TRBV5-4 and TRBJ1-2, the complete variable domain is ETGVTQSPTHLIKTRGQQVTLRCSSQSGHNTVSWYQQALGQGPQFIFQYYREEENGRGNFPPRFSGLQFPNYSSELNVNALELDDSALYLCASSPGGTGGGYTFGSGTRLTVV.